The 3 T cell receptor beta chains reported below all come from one sample, sequenced in a study of blood T cell repertoires in COVID-19. The method was immunoSEQ multiplex PCR; TCRdb's version includes in-frame clones alone and lacks a portion of them. The table has some 150,000 clones, approximately 87% seen once; the top ten hold roughly 3.7%. The sample comprised peripheral blood. All receptors come from a man younger than 30 with active or convalescent COVID-19.

V gene TRBV6-6 combines with J gene TRBJ1-2, with D maybe TRBD1 (5 bases). The germline V gene encodes CDR1 MNHNY and CDR2 SVGAGI (reference sequence). Trimming left V 5 bases short and J 6 bases short, with 25 bases between. The CDR3 has 17 amino acids. In DNA, the CDR3 is TGTGCCAGCAGTCCCCGCCGGGACTTAACTCCGAGGGATGGCTACACCTTC. Translating gives CASSPRRDLTPRDGYTF.

This sequence joins TRBV29-1 and TRBJ2-6; no reliable D call. The germline gives CDR1 SQVTM, CDR2 ANQGSEA. The CDR3 consists of 13 residues. V was shortened by 6 bases and J by 4 bases, with 10 bases between the two germline ends. The CDR3 spells CSVTAWGANVLTF. The CDR3 DNA follows: TGCAGCGTAACTGCGTGGGGGGCCAACGTCCTGACTTTC.

The chain uses TRBV28 and TRBJ1-4; unclear D gene. CDR1 and CDR2 from the germline V gene are MDHEN and SYDVKM. The V gene lost 6 bases and the J gene lost 8 bases, with 16 bases spanning the gap. The CDR3 totals 14 residues. CDR3 sequence: CASSPGRIREKLFF. CDR3 bases: TGTGCCAGCAGCCCCGGGAGGATCCGGGAAAAACTGTTTTTT.